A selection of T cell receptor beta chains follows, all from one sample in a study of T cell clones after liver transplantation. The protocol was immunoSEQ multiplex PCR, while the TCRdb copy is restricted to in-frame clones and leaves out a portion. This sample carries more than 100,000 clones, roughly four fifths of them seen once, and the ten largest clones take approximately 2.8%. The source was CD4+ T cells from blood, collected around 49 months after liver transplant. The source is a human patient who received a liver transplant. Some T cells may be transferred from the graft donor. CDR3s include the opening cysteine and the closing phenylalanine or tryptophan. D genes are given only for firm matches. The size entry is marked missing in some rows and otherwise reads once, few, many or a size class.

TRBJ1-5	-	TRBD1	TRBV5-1	TGCGCCAGCAGCTTCGGGACAGGCAATCAGCCCCAGCATTTT	CASSFGTGNQPQHF
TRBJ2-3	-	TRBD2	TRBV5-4	TGTGCCACCTCTAGCGGGAGGACAGATACGCAGTATTTT	CATSSGRTDTQYF
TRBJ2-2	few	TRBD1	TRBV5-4	TGTGCCAGCAGCTCAGACAGGGCCTCCGGGGAGCTGTTTTTT	CASSSDRASGELFF
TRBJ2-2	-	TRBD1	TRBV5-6	TGTGCCAGCAGCCCTGGACAGGGGTTTGGCGGGGAGCTGTTTTTT	CASSPGQGFGGELFF
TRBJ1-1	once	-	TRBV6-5	TGTGCCAGCAGCGGGGGTCCGGTGAACACTGAAGCTTTCTTT	CASSGGPVNTEAFF
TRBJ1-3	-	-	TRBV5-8	TGTGCCAGCAGCTTGTTAGGGGTTGGAAACACCATATATTTT	CASSLLGVGNTIYF
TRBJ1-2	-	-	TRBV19	TGTGCCAGTAGGACTGCGAACTATGGCTACACCTTC	CASRTANYGYTF
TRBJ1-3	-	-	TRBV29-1	TGCAGCGTTGAAACAGGGAGCGCCCGCGCGGGAAACACCATATATTTT	CSVETGSARAGNTIYF
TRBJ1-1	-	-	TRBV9	TGTGCCAGCAGTATAGGCAGGAACACTGAAGCTTTCTTT	CASSIGRNTEAFF
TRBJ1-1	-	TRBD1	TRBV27	TGTGCCAGCAGCAATCCGGGACAGGGCAAAACTGAAGCTTTCTTT	CASSNPGQGKTEAFF
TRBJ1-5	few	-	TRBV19	TGTGCCAGTAGTATACAGGGAGGGGGCAATCAGCCCCAGCATTTT	CASSIQGGGNQPQHF
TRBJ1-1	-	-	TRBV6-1	TGTGCCAGCATGAGGACTTGGGTGAACACTGAAGCTTTCTTT	CASMRTWVNTEAFF
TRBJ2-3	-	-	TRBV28	TGTGCCAGCAGTTTAGCGGGGGCACCAGATACGCAGTATTTT	CASSLAGAPDTQYF
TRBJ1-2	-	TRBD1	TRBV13	TGTGCCAGCAGTTTATTACAGGGGAGCGGCTACACCTTC	CASSLLQGSGYTF
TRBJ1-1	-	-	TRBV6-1	TGTGCCAGCAGTGGGTTGAGGGGGGGAACTGAAGCTTTCTTT	CASSGLRGGTEAFF
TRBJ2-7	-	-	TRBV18	TGTGCCAGCTCACCATTAGACGCGGGACCCTCCTACGAGCAGTACTTC	CASSPLDAGPSYEQYF
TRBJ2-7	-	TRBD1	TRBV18	TGTGCCAGCTCACAACCGGGACAGGGCTCCTACGAGCAGTACTTC	CASSQPGQGSYEQYF
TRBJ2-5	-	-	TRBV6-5	TGTGCCAGCAGGGGAGGCCAAGAGACCCAGTACTTC	CASRGGQETQYF
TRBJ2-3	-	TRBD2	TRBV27	TGTGCCAGCAGTTTTTTAGCGGGGCCCCATTCTAGCACAGATACGCAGTATTTT	CASSFLAGPHSSTDTQYF
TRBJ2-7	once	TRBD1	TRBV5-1	TGCGCCAGCAGCTTGGACAGGGGGCGCCCCTACGAGCAGTACTTC	CASSLDRGRPYEQYF
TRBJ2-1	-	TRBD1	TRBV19	TGTGCCAGCAACGGACAGGGGGCCTGGGAGCAGTTCTTC	CASNGQGAWEQFF
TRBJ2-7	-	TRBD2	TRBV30	TGTGCCTGGAGTCAAGGACTAGCGGGAACCTACGAGCAGTACTTC	CAWSQGLAGTYEQYF
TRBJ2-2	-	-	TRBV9	TGTGCCAGCAGCGTAGAGCCCCTCGGTAACACCGGGGAGCTGTTTTTT	CASSVEPLGNTGELFF
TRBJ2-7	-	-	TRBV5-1	TGCGCCAGCAGCTTGGGACAGAGCCAATACGAGCAGTACTTC	CASSLGQSQYEQYF
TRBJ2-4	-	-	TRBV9	TGTGCCAGCAGCGTGGTTGGGTCGGCCAAAAACATTCAGTACTTC	CASSVVGSAKNIQYF